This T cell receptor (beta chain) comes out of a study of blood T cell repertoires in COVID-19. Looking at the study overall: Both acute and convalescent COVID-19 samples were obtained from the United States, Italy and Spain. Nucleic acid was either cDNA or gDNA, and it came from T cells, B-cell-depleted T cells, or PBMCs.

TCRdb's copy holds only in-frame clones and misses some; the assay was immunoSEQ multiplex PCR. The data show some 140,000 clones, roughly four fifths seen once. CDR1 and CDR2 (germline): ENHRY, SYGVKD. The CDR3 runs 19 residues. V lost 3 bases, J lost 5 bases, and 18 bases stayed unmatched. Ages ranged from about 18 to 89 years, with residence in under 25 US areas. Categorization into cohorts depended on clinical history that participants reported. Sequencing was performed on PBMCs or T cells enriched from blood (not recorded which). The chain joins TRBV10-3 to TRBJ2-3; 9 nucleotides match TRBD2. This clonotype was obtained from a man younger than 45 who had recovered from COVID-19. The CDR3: CAISDLLARSGGPVDTQYF. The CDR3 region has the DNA TGTGCCATCAGTGATCTTCTCGCGCGGAGCGGGGGGCCCGTAGATACGCAGTATTTT.